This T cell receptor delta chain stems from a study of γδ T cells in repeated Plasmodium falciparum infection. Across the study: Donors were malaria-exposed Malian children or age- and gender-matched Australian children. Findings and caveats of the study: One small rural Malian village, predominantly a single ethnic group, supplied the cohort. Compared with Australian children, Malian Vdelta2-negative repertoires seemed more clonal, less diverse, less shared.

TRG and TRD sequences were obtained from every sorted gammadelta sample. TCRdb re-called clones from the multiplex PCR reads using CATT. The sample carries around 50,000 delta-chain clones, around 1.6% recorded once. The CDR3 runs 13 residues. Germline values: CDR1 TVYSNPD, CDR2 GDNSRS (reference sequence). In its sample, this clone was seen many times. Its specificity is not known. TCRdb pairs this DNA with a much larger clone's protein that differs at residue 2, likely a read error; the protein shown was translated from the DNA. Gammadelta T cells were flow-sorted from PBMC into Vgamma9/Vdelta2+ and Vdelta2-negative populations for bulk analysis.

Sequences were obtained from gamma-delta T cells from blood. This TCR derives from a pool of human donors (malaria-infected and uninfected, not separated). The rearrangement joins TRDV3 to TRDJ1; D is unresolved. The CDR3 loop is CSFSGLSANKLIF. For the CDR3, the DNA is TGTTCCTTTTCCGGCCTTTCCGCGAATAAACTCATCTTT.